This T cell receptor beta chain stems from a study of cytomegalovirus exposure and HLA in healthy donors. Germline V gene sequence: CDR1 SQVTM, CDR2 ANQGSEA. The CDR3 has 15 amino acids. The V end lost 2 bases, the J end lost 3 bases, and 14 bases lay between the germline ends. This clone was detected only once. Produced via immunoSEQ multiplex PCR; TCRdb's table is partial and in-frame only. The sample has some 340,000 clones, 87% seen once. The sequencing sample was made of PBMCs. The source is a woman aged 25 to 39 in good health and CMV-seropositive. J is TRBJ2-1 and V is TRBV29-1, with D possibly TRBD1 on 5 matching bases. Here the CDR3 reads CSVELDMVFYNEQFF. CDR3 nucleotides: TGCAGCGTTGAACTGGACATGGTTTTCTACAATGAGCAGTTCTTC.